A selection of T cell receptor beta chains follows, all from one sample in a study of T cells in Graves' hyperthyroidism and ophthalmopathy. TCRdb re-called the multiplex PCR reads through MiXCR, storing one row per CDR3 protein. The sample carries some 250,000 distinct CDR3 sequences, more than 12% recorded once. Sample: blood. The receptor set was obtained from a woman aged 35 to 49 with Graves' hyperthyroidism that later progressed to Graves' ophthalmopathy. Each CDR3 is given with its conserved first and last residue. D genes are given only for firm matches. Only some rows state a clone size, as once, few, many or a class for expanded clones.

V gene: TRBV5-5; D gene: TRBD2; clone size: many; J gene: TRBJ2-7; CDR3 protein: CASMTSGRVDEQYF; CDR3 DNA: TGTGCCAGCATGACTAGCGGGAGGGTGGACGAGCAGTACTTC
V gene: TRBV25-1; D gene: .; clone size: many; J gene: TRBJ1-1; CDR3 protein: CASSEYRSTAEAFF; CDR3 DNA: TGTGCCAGCAGTGAATATCGGAGTACTGCTGAAGCTTTCTTT
V gene: TRBV5-6; D gene: TRBD2; clone size: .; J gene: TRBJ2-7; CDR3 protein: CASSGGLAWNEQYF; CDR3 DNA: TGTGCCAGCAGCGGGGGACTAGCGTGGAACGAGCAGTACTTC
V gene: TRBV4-1; D gene: .; clone size: few; J gene: TRBJ2-7; CDR3 protein: CASSPQLFYEQYF; CDR3 DNA: TGCGCCAGCAGCCCGCAACTATTCTACGAGCAGTACTTC
V gene: TRBV28; D gene: TRBD1; clone size: many; J gene: TRBJ1-6; CDR3 protein: CASRVGQENNSPLHF; CDR3 DNA: TGTGCCAGCAGGGTCGGACAGGAGAATAATTCACCCCTCCACTTT
V gene: TRBV20-1; D gene: TRBD2; clone size: .; J gene: TRBJ2-1; CDR3 protein: CSARGLAGLLTNEQFF; CDR3 DNA: TGCAGTGCTAGGGGGTTGGCGGGACTACTAACAAATGAGCAGTTCTTC
V gene: TRBV20-1; D gene: TRBD1; clone size: many; J gene: TRBJ1-2; CDR3 protein: CSARTGPTYGYTF; CDR3 DNA: TGCAGTGCAAGGACAGGGCCCACCTATGGCTACACCTTC
V gene: TRBV30; D gene: .; clone size: many; J gene: TRBJ2-7; CDR3 protein: CAWNTAYEQYF; CDR3 DNA: TGTGCCTGGAACACCGCCTACGAGCAGTACTTC
V gene: TRBV28; D gene: .; clone size: many; J gene: TRBJ1-1; CDR3 protein: CASSPVRDTEAFF; CDR3 DNA: TGTGCCAGCAGCCCCGTCCGGGACACTGAAGCTTTCTTT
V gene: TRBV4-2; D gene: .; clone size: .; J gene: TRBJ2-4; CDR3 protein: CASSQRGGDKKNIQYF; CDR3 DNA: TGTGCCAGCAGCCAGAGAGGTGGGGACAAGAAAAACATTCAGTACTTC
V gene: TRBV10-3; D gene: .; clone size: many; J gene: TRBJ1-5; CDR3 protein: CAISESFSESYSNQPQHF; CDR3 DNA: TGTGCCATCAGTGAGTCGTTTTCAGAATCTTATAGCAATCAGCCCCAGCATTTT
V gene: TRBV6-1; D gene: .; clone size: many; J gene: TRBJ1-6; CDR3 protein: CASNRRSSYNSPLHF; CDR3 DNA: TGTGCCAGCAACCGGAGGAGCTCCTATAATTCACCCCTCCACTTT
V gene: TRBV19; D gene: TRBD2; clone size: few; J gene: TRBJ2-5; CDR3 protein: CASSPAGASGRETQYF; CDR3 DNA: TGTGCCAGTAGCCCTGCCGGGGCTAGCGGGAGAGAGACCCAGTACTTC
V gene: TRBV7-9; D gene: .; clone size: few; J gene: TRBJ1-1; CDR3 protein: CASTLTGLDTEAFF; CDR3 DNA: TGTGCCAGCACCCTTACAGGCTTGGACACTGAAGCTTTCTTT
V gene: TRBV24-1; D gene: .; clone size: many; J gene: TRBJ2-1; CDR3 protein: CATSDSLAYNEQFF; CDR3 DNA: TGTGCCACCAGTGATTCTCTGGCTTACAATGAGCAGTTCTTC
V gene: TRBV12-3/TRBV12-4; D gene: .; clone size: many; J gene: TRBJ2-1; CDR3 protein: CASSPFAFRVGEQFF; CDR3 DNA: TGTGCCAGCAGTCCATTTGCGTTCAGGGTTGGTGAGCAGTTCTTC
V gene: TRBV19; D gene: .; clone size: .; J gene: TRBJ2-2; CDR3 protein: CASSIDLANTGELFF; CDR3 DNA: TGTGCCAGTAGTATAGATCTAGCGAACACCGGGGAGCTGTTTTTT
V gene: TRBV4-1; D gene: TRBD2; clone size: few; J gene: TRBJ2-1; CDR3 protein: CASSQDKAGTLQHEQFF; CDR3 DNA: TGCGCCAGCAGCCAAGATAAAGCGGGAACCCTACAGCATGAGCAGTTCTTC
V gene: TRBV5-8; D gene: TRBD1; clone size: .; J gene: TRBJ1-5; CDR3 protein: CASSPNPEGAVFQPQHF; CDR3 DNA: TGTGCCAGCAGCCCAAATCCGGAGGGGGCTGTGTTTCAGCCCCAGCATTTT
V gene: TRBV27; D gene: .; clone size: few; J gene: TRBJ2-7; CDR3 protein: CASSLSRLGYEQYF; CDR3 DNA: TGTGCCAGCAGTTTATCGCGACTGGGCTACGAGCAGTACTTC
V gene: TRBV11-1; D gene: TRBD2; clone size: many; J gene: TRBJ2-7; CDR3 protein: CASSFSGRAVTSYEQYF; CDR3 DNA: TGTGCCAGCAGCTTTAGTGGGAGGGCCGTTACCTCCTACGAGCAGTACTTC
V gene: TRBV6-5; D gene: .; clone size: many; J gene: TRBJ1-1; CDR3 protein: CASSYDRAGWSTEAFF; CDR3 DNA: TGTGCCAGCAGTTACGATAGGGCAGGTTGGAGCACTGAAGCTTTCTTT
V gene: TRBV6-1; D gene: .; clone size: many; J gene: TRBJ1-1; CDR3 protein: CASSPGQVTEAFF; CDR3 DNA: TGTGCCAGCAGCCCGGGACAAGTCACTGAAGCTTTCTTT
V gene: TRBV11-2; D gene: TRBD1; clone size: many; J gene: TRBJ1-3; CDR3 protein: CASTHVTGDGNTIYF; CDR3 DNA: TGTGCCAGCACCCACGTGACAGGGGACGGAAACACCATATATTTT
V gene: TRBV20-1; D gene: .; clone size: many; J gene: TRBJ2-1; CDR3 protein: CSARDFKSAGHGEQFF; CDR3 DNA: TGCAGTGCTAGAGATTTCAAATCGGCGGGACATGGGGAGCAGTTCTTC
V gene: TRBV4-2; D gene: .; clone size: many; J gene: TRBJ2-7; CDR3 protein: CASSYNWGREGQGEQYF; CDR3 DNA: TGTGCCAGCAGCTATAACTGGGGGCGAGAGGGGCAAGGCGAGCAGTACTTC
V gene: TRBV9; D gene: TRBD1; clone size: .; J gene: TRBJ2-5; CDR3 protein: CASSVSTTGEETQYF; CDR3 DNA: TGTGCCAGCAGCGTCTCGACGACAGGGGAAGAGACCCAGTACTTC
V gene: TRBV13; D gene: TRBD1; clone size: .; J gene: TRBJ2-1; CDR3 protein: CASSLGRSRTGDNEQFF; CDR3 DNA: TGTGCCAGCAGCTTAGGACGGTCCCGGACAGGGGACAATGAGCAGTTCTTC
V gene: TRBV6-1; D gene: TRBD2; clone size: .; J gene: TRBJ2-3; CDR3 protein: CASSASGGRRSGADTQYF; CDR3 DNA: TGTGCCAGCAGTGCCAGCGGGGGACGGCGGAGTGGGGCAGATACGCAGTATTTT
V gene: TRBV29-1; D gene: .; clone size: few; J gene: TRBJ1-2; CDR3 protein: CSVTTANYGYTF; CDR3 DNA: TGCAGCGTGACGACAGCTAACTATGGCTACACCTTC
V gene: TRBV7-9; D gene: TRBD2; clone size: many; J gene: TRBJ2-2; CDR3 protein: CASSDGLAGRELFF; CDR3 DNA: TGTGCCAGCAGCGACGGACTAGCGGGAAGGGAGCTGTTTTTT
V gene: TRBV12-3/TRBV12-4; D gene: .; clone size: many; J gene: TRBJ2-7; CDR3 protein: CASSLFRSSYEQYF; CDR3 DNA: TGTGCCAGCAGTTTATTCAGGAGCTCCTACGAGCAGTACTTC
V gene: TRBV28; D gene: .; clone size: many; J gene: TRBJ1-1; CDR3 protein: CASSFSVVTENTEAFF; CDR3 DNA: TGTGCCAGCAGTTTTTCCGTTGTTACAGAGAACACTGAAGCTTTCTTT
V gene: TRBV30; D gene: .; clone size: many; J gene: TRBJ2-7; CDR3 protein: CAWSVKTGLTYEQYF; CDR3 DNA: TGTGCCTGGAGTGTAAAGACGGGCCTAACCTACGAGCAGTACTTC
V gene: TRBV7-9; D gene: .; clone size: .; J gene: TRBJ2-1; CDR3 protein: CASRRRVDPYNEQFF; CDR3 DNA: TGTGCCAGCAGACGCAGGGTGGACCCCTACAATGAGCAGTTCTTC
V gene: TRBV9; D gene: TRBD1; clone size: .; J gene: TRBJ1-2; CDR3 protein: CASSTWRQGSKDYGYTF; CDR3 DNA: TGTGCCAGCAGCACCTGGAGACAGGGGTCGAAAGACTATGGCTACACCTTC
V gene: TRBV28; D gene: .; clone size: many; J gene: TRBJ1-5; CDR3 protein: CASSLFPRDLYQPQHF; CDR3 DNA: TGTGCCAGCAGTTTATTTCCCAGGGACCTATATCAGCCCCAGCATTTT
V gene: TRBV3-1; D gene: TRBD2; clone size: .; J gene: TRBJ2-7; CDR3 protein: CASSQDPGLAGDREQYF; CDR3 DNA: TGTGCCAGCAGCCAAGATCCGGGACTAGCGGGAGACCGGGAGCAGTACTTC
V gene: TRBV20-1; D gene: TRBD1; clone size: many; J gene: TRBJ1-2; CDR3 protein: CSARDRGRGYGYTF; CDR3 DNA: TGCAGTGCTAGGGACAGGGGGCGAGGCTATGGCTACACCTTC
V gene: TRBV27; D gene: .; clone size: .; J gene: TRBJ2-5; CDR3 protein: CASSGGFGYQETQYF; CDR3 DNA: TGTGCCAGCAGTGGGGGGTTTGGTTACCAAGAGACCCAGTACTTC
V gene: TRBV19; D gene: TRBD2; clone size: few; J gene: TRBJ2-1; CDR3 protein: CASSIRGLAGLNEQFF; CDR3 DNA: TGTGCCAGTAGTATCCGCGGACTAGCGGGACTTAATGAGCAGTTCTTC